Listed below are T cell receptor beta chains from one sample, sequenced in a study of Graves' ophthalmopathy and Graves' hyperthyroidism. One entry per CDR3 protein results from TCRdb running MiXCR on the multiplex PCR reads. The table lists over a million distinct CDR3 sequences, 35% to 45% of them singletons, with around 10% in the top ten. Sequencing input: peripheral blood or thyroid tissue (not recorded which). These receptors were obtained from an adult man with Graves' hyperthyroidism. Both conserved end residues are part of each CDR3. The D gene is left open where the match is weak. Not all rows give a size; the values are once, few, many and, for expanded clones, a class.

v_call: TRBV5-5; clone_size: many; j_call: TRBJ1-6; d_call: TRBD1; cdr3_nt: TGTGCCAGCAGCTTGGGGACAGGGATAAATTCACCCCTCCACTTT; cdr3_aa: CASSLGTGINSPLHF
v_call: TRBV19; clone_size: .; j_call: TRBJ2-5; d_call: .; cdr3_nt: TGTGCCAGTAGTACCCCTGATCGGGGGCACGAAGAGACCCAGTACTTC; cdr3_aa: CASSTPDRGHEETQYF
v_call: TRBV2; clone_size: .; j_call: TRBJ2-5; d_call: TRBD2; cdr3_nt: TGTGCCAGCAGTGGGGTTAGCGGGACCGAAGAGACCCAGTACTTC; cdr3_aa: CASSGVSGTEETQYF
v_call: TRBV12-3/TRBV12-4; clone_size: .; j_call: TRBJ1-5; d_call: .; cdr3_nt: TGTGCCAGCAGTTTATATGGGGGGGGTCAGCCCCAGCATTTT; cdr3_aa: CASSLYGGGQPQHF
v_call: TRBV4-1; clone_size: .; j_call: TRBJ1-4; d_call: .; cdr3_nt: TGCGCCAGCAGCCAGGGGGTGTTTGCAGGATCGCGGAAACTGTTTTTT; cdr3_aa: CASSQGVFAGSRKLFF
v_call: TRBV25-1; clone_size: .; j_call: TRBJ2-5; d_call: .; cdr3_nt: TGTGCCAGCAGTGCTAGAGTGGTAGAGACCCAGTACTTC; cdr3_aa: CASSARVVETQYF
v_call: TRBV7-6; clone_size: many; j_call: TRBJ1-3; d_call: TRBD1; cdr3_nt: TGTGCCAGCAGCCTAATCCCGGGACAGGCTCATAAAGACTCAGGAAACACCATATATTTT; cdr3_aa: CASSLIPGQAHKDSGNTIYF
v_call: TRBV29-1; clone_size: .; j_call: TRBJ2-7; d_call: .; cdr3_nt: TGCAGCGTTGCGCAACAGGGTCCCTACGAGCAGTACTTC; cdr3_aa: CSVAQQGPYEQYF
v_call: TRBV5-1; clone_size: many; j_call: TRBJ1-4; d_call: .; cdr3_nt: TGCGCCAGCAGCGGATTAACTAATGAAAAACTGTTTTTT; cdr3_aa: CASSGLTNEKLFF
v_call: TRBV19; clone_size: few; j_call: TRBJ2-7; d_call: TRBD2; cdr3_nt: TGTGCCAGTTCAGCCGGGACTAGCGTGTACGAGCAGCACTTC; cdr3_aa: CASSAGTSVYEQHF
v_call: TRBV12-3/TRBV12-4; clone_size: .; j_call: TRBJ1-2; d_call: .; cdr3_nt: TGTGCCAGCAGTTTAGCGCGGGGGACTTATGGCTACACCTTC; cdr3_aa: CASSLARGTYGYTF
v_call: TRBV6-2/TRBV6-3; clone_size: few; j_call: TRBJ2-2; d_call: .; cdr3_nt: TGTGCCAGCATGGGCACACCGAACACCGGGGAGCTGTTTTTT; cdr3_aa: CASMGTPNTGELFF
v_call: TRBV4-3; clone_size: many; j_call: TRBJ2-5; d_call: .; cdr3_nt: TGCGCCAGCAGCCAAGATTGGACAGAAGAGACCCAGTACTTC; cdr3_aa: CASSQDWTEETQYF
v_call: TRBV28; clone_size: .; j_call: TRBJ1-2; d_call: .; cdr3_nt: TGTGCCAGCAAACAGGCGAATTTAAACTATGGCTACACCTTC; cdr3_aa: CASKQANLNYGYTF
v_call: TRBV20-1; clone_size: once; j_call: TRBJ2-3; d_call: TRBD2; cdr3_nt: TGCAGTGCTAGGACTAGCGGGATCACAGATACGCAGTATTTT; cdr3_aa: CSARTSGITDTQYF
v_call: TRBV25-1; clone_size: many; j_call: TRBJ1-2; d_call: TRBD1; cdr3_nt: TGTGCCAGCAGGCGGGACAGTTCCTATGGCTACACCTTC; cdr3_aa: CASRRDSSYGYTF
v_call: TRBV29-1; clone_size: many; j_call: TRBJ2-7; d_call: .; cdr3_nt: TGCAGCGTTGAAGATCTTTACGAGCAGTACTTC; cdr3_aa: CSVEDLYEQYF
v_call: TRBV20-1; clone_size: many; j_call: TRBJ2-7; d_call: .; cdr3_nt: TGCAGTGCTACTAGGGACAAGCCCTACGAGCAGTACTTC; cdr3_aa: CSATRDKPYEQYF
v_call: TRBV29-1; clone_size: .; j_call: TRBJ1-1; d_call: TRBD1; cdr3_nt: TGTGCCGGAGACAGGGGTGGTACTGAAGCTTTCTTT; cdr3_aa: CAGDRGGTEAFF
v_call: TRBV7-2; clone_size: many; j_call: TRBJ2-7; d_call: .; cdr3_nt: TGTGCCAGCAGCCCCAAGGGGCGAGGGGACGAGCAGTACTTC; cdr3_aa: CASSPKGRGDEQYF
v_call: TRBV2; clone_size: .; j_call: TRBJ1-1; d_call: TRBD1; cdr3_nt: TGTGCCAGCAGGGGACAGGGAGGGAAATTGAACACTGAAGCTTTCTTT; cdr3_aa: CASRGQGGKLNTEAFF
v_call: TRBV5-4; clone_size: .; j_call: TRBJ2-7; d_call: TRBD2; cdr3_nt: TGTGCCAGCAGCCAAGATCTTCTAGCGGGGGCCTACGAGCAGTACTTC; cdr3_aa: CASSQDLLAGAYEQYF
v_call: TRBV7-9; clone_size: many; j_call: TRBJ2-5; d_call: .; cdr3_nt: TGTGCCAGCAGCTTAGTCTACGGCGAACAAGAGACCCAGTACTTC; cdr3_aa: CASSLVYGEQETQYF
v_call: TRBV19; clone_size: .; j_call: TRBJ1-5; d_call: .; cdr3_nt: TGTGCCAGTAGTCCCTCGTGGTTTCAGCCCCAGCATTTT; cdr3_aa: CASSPSWFQPQHF
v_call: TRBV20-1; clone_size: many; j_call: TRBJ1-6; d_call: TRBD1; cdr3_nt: TGCAGTGCTAGAGATCCTAGGGGGCGGAATAATTCACCCCTCCACTTT; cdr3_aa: CSARDPRGRNNSPLHF
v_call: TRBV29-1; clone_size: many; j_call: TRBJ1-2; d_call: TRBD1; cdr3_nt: TGCAGCGACGGACAGGCCTATGGCTACACCTTC; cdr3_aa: CSDGQAYGYTF
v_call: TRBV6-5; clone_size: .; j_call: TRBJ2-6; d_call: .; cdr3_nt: TGTGCCAGCAGTTACTCCAGGGAGCTGGGCTCTGGGGCCAACGTCCTGACTTTC; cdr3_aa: CASSYSRELGSGANVLTF
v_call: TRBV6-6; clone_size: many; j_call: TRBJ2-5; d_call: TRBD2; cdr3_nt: TGTGCCAGCGCCAGTGAGCGGGGGGTCCAAGAGACCCAGTACTTC; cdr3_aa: CASASERGVQETQYF
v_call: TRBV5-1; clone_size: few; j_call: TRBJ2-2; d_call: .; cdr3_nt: TGCGCCAGCAGCTTGGAGTCAAAAACCGGGGAGCTGTTTTTT; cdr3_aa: CASSLESKTGELFF
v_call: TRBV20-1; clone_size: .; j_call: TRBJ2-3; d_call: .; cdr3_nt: TGCAGTGCTAGAGATCCCTTGGATCCTAGGCCAGATACGCAGTATTTT; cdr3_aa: CSARDPLDPRPDTQYF
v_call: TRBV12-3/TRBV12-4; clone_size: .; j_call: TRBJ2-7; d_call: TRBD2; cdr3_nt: TGTGCCAGCCATTCTGGGGGCGGGAGGGCCTACGAGCAGTACTTC; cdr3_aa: CASHSGGGRAYEQYF
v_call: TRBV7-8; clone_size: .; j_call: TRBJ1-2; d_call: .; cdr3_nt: TGTGCCAGCAGCTCAATACGAGGGTACACCTTC; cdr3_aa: CASSSIRGYTF
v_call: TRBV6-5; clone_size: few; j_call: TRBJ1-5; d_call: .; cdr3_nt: TGTGCCAGCAGTTACTCGTGGAATAGCGGCAATCAGCCCCAGCATTTT; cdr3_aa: CASSYSWNSGNQPQHF
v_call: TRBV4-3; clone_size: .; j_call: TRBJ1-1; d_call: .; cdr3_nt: TGCGCCAGCAGCCAAGGTGTGGGGTACACTGAAGCTTTCTTT; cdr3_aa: CASSQGVGYTEAFF
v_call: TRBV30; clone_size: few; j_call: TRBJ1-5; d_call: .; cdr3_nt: TGTGCCTGGAGTGGGACAGATCAGCTCCAGCATTTT; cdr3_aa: CAWSGTDQLQHF
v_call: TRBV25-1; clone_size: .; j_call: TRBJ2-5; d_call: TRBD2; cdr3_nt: TGTGCCAGCAGTGAATATTGGGGGCAGAGACTAGCGGGAGGGCCGAGAGAGACCCAGTACTTC; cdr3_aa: CASSEYWGQRLAGGPRETQYF
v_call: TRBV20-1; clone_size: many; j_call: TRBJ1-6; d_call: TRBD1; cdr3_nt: TGCAGTGCTAGAGGGGTCGGACAGGGTGGTTCACCCCTCCACTTT; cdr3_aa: CSARGVGQGGSPLHF
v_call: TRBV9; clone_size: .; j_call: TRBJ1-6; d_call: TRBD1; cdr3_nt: TGTGCCAGCAGCGTAGCCCTCGACAGGGTACGCTCACCCCTCCACTTT; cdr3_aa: CASSVALDRVRSPLHF
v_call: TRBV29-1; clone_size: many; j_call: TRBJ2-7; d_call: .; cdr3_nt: TGCAGCGCCCGAATCGGGGGCTACGAGCAGTACTTC; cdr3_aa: CSARIGGYEQYF
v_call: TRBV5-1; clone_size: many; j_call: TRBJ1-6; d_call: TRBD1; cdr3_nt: TGCGCCAGCAGCTTGGAGGCGGGACAGGGGAATAATTCACCCCTCCACTTT; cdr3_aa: CASSLEAGQGNNSPLHF
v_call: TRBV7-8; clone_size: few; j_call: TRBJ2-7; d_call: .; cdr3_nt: TGTGCCAGCAGCTTGCGTGGGCGGGTTTCTGCCGAGCAGTACTTC; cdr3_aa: CASSLRGRVSAEQYF
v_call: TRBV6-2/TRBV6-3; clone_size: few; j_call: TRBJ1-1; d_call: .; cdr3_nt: TGTGCCAGCAGTTATCGGGGGGGTATGAACACTGAAGCTTTCTTT; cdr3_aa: CASSYRGGMNTEAFF
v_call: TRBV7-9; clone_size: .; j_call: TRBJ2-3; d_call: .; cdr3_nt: TGTGCCAGCAGCTCTCTTGCAGATACGCAGTATTTT; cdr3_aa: CASSSLADTQYF
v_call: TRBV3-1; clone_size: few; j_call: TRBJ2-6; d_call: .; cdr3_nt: TGTGCCAGCAGCCGCCTCGGGCCCGGGGCCAACGTCCTGACTTTC; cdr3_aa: CASSRLGPGANVLTF
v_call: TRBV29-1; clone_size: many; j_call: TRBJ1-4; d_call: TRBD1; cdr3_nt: TGCAGCGGGGGACAGAATAATGAAAAACTGTTTTTT; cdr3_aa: CSGGQNNEKLFF
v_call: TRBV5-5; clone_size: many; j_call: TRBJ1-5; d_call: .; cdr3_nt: TGTGCCAGCAGCTTGGGTGGCGGCCGCCCCCATTTT; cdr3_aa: CASSLGGGRPHF
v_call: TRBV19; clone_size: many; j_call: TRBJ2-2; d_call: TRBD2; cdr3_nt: TGTGCCAGTAGTTTCCCGGGACTAGCACTCACCGGGGAGCTGTTTTTT; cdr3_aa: CASSFPGLALTGELFF
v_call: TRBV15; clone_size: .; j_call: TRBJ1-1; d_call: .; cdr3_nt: TGTGCCACCAGCAGGGTCGGGGGGGCTTCTGAAGCTTTCTTT; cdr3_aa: CATSRVGGASEAFF
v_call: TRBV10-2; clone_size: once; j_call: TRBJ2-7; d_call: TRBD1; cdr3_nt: TGCGCCAGCAGTGATTACGGGGACAGGGGATACGAGCAGTACTTC; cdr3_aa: CASSDYGDRGYEQYF
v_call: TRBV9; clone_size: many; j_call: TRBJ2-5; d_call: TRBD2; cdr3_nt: TGTGCCAGCAGCGTAGGCGTAGCGGGGCAAGAGACCCAGTACTTC; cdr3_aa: CASSVGVAGQETQYF
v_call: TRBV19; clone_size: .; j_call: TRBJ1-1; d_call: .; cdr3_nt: TGTGCCAGTATGGAATTCATGAACACTGAAGCTTTCTTT; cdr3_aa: CASMEFMNTEAFF
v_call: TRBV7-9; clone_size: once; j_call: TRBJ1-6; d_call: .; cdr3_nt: TGTGCCAGCAGCCGGGGGTCGGCACCCCTCCACTTT; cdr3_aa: CASSRGSAPLHF
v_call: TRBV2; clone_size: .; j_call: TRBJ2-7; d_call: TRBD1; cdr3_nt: TGTGCCAGCAGTGGGGACAGGGCCGCCCGATTCTACGAGCAGTACTTC; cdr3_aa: CASSGDRAARFYEQYF
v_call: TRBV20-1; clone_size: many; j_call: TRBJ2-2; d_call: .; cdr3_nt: TGCAGTGCGCCAGTAGCTTCGAACACCGGGGAGCTGTTTTTT; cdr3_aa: CSAPVASNTGELFF
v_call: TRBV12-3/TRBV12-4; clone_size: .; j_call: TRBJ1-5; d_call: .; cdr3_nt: TGTGCCAGCAGTTCTAGCGGGGGTTCAGAGACCCAGCATTTT; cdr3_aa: CASSSSGGSETQHF
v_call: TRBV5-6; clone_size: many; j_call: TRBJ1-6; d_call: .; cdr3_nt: TGTGCCAGCAGCTTGGAAGTCGGTGATTCACCCCTCCACTTT; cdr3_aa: CASSLEVGDSPLHF
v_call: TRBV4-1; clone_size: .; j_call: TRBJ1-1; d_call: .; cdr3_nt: TGCGCCAGCAGCCAAGTTCGGGAAAACACTGAAGCTTTCTTT; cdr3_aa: CASSQVRENTEAFF